The 30 T cell receptor beta chains in this list originate from one sample, sequenced in a study of blood T cell repertoires in COVID-19. The assay was immunoSEQ multiplex PCR, and TCRdb's table has in-frame clones only and misses some. Here the sample spans about 190,000 clones, around 79% being singletons. What was sequenced was peripheral blood. Receptors originate from a woman aged 45-65 years with acute or convalescent COVID-19.

In DNA form, the CDR3 reads TGTGCCAGCAAGACAGGGGGGGCTAGGGCCGGGGAGCTGTTTTTT. Translation: CASKTGGARAGELFF. This chain connects TRBV27 to TRBJ2-2; 9 nucleotides align to TRBD1. Losses at the gene ends were 7 bases for V and 6 bases for J; bases not matched to a gene: 9. The CDR3 is 15 amino acids. Looked up from germline, CDR1 is MNHEY and CDR2 is SMNVEV (reference sequence).

This clone was seen only once. The V gene is TRBV5-1, the J gene TRBJ1-6, with a possible D match to TRBD1 (5 bases). V dropped 2 bases and J dropped 0 bases, with 12 bases sitting between them. This CDR3 comprises 17 residues. Germline V CDR1 and CDR2: SGHRS, YFSETQ. CDR3 loop: CASSLTGSTSYNSPLHF. The CDR3, as DNA: TGCGCCAGCAGCTTAACAGGCTCTACCTCCTATAATTCACCCCTCCACTTT.

V and J are TRBV5-1 and TRBJ2-2, with a weak D call TRBD1 (5 bases). This CDR3 region has 15 residues. Germline V gives CDR1 SGHRS, CDR2 YFSETQ. V was cut by 4 bases and J by 5 bases, with 15 bases left in between. The CDR3 DNA follows: TGCGCCAGCAGCCCATCTCAGGGTTTTACCGGGGAGCTGTTTTTT. Amino acid sequence: CASSPSQGFTGELFF.

At least ten counts were recorded for this clone. This chain connects TRBV3-1 (or the pseudogene TRBV3-2) to TRBJ2-7; 7 positions agree with TRBD2. The CDR3 extends over 14 amino acids. The V gene's germline CDR1 is LGHDT and CDR2 YNNKEL (reference sequence). V lost 4 bases to trimming and J lost 3 bases; unmatched junction nucleotides: 6. The CDR3 DNA sequence: TGTGCCAGCAGCCTTCTGGGCGGGAGCTACGAGCAGTACTTC. It yields the protein CASSLLGGSYEQYF.

This clone was found a few times. The chain combines TRBV21-1 with TRBJ2-7; TRBD2, the D gene given by the table, was not confirmed from the DNA. TRBV21-1 is labeled a pseudogene. The CDR3 runs to 21 residues. The DNA of the CDR3 is TGTGCCAGCAGCAAAACGTCCCCAGGGGGGATCCTACGGGGGGGATCCTACGAGCAGTACTTC. Translation: CASSKTSPGGILRGGSYEQYF.

This chain links TRBV2 with TRBJ2-7; 9 bases are a match to TRBD1. From germline, CDR1 is SNHLY and CDR2 FYNNEI. The CDR3 spans 14 residues. Trimming took 4 bases from V and 1 from J; bases not matched to a gene: 2. As DNA, the CDR3 is TGTGCCAGCAGTGGGACAGGGGAGTCCTACGAGCAGTACTTC. Protein sequence: CASSGTGESYEQYF.

The rearrangement joins TRBV2 to TRBJ2-1; D might be TRBD2 (6 bases). Trimming cost V 5 bases and J 2 bases, with 22 bases left between them. CDR3 length: 18 amino acids. Germline CDR1 is SNHLY and CDR2 is FYNNEI. The CDR3 here is CASSPRVGYGGTYNEQFF. In DNA form, the CDR3 reads TGTGCCAGCAGTCCCCGGGTGGGTTATGGCGGGACCTACAATGAGCAGTTCTTC.

For this clone: One junction end disagrees with the germline gene, perhaps due to a read error. The chain links TRBV6-5 to TRBJ2-1; D is perhaps TRBD1 (5 bases). This CDR3 has 13 residues. Looked up from germline, CDR1 is MNHEY and CDR2 is SVGAGI. CDR3 nucleotides: TGTGCCAGCAGCCGACAGTTATACAGTGAGCAGTTCTTC. Protein: CASSRQLYSEQFF.

A few counts support this clone. The rearrangement uses TRBV20-1 and TRBJ1-5; D perhaps matches TRBD1 (5 bases). V lost 6 bases and J lost 7, with 7 bases in between. The length of the CDR3 is 10 residues. Germline CDR1 is DFQATT and CDR2 is SNEGSKA (reference sequence). DNA for the CDR3: TGCAGTGCGGGACTCCAGCCCCAGCATTTT. As protein: CSAGLQPQHF.

The chain employs TRBV6-5 and TRBJ2-5, with D possibly TRBD2 on 6 matching bases. V lost 7 bases and J 0 bases, leaving 15 bases between the germline ends. Germline CDR1 is MNHEY and CDR2 is SVGAGI. CDR3 length: 15 amino acids. CDR3 sequence reads: CASNLIGGNQETQYF. For the CDR3, the DNA is TGTGCCAGCAATCTAATCGGCGGGAACCAAGAGACCCAGTACTTC.

The chain has TRBV20-1 and TRBJ2-7; 7 positions agree with TRBD2. V trimming: 3 bases; J trimming: 2 bases; junction bases outside the gene matches: 10. The CDR3 spans 15 residues. Germline loops: CDR1 DFQATT, CDR2 SNEGSKA (reference sequence). Written as DNA, the CDR3 is TGCAGTGCTAGTGGACTACTAGCGACCACCTACGAGCAGTACTTC. It codes for CSASGLLATTYEQYF.

The V call is TRBV19, the J call TRBJ1-4; 7 nucleotides line up with TRBD1. This CDR3 comprises 15 residues. With V trimmed by 3 bases and J by 5 bases, 6 bases remained unmatched. The germline CDR1 and CDR2 sequences are LNHDA and SQIVND (reference sequence). This CDR3 is CASSMSTGWNEKLFF. The CDR3 bases are TGTGCCAGTAGTATGTCGACAGGGTGGAATGAAAAACTGTTTTTT.

This clone was counted once. The V and J genes are TRBV6-1 and TRBJ1-1; the D is unclear. There are 15 residues in the CDR3. Per the germline V gene, CDR1 is MNHNS and CDR2 is SASEGT. The V gene lost 3 bases and the J gene lost 5 bases, with 16 bases spanning the gap. This CDR3 reads CASSDRSEARTEAFF. The CDR3 bases are TGTGCCAGCAGTGATAGGTCAGAAGCGAGGACTGAAGCTTTCTTT.

The chain joins TRBV16 to TRBJ1-5; no clear D. V was pared by 2 bases and J by 4 bases, with 6 bases between. The CDR3 has 13 residues. Germline V gene data show CDR1 as KGHSY and CDR2 as FQNENV. The CDR3 bases are TGTGCCAGCAGCCAAGGAGGGAATCAGCCCCAGCATTTT. As protein: CASSQGGNQPQHF.

This rearrangement joins TRBV18 to TRBJ1-5; D gene unclear. The CDR3 sequence is 14 residues long. Trimming cost V 3 bases and J 1 base, with 7 bases left between them. The germline V gene has CDR1 KGHSH and CDR2 LQKENI. Here the CDR3 DNA reads TGTGCCAGCTCACCGGGCCAGAGCAATCAGCCCCAGCATTTT. Its protein is CASSPGQSNQPQHF.

Written as DNA, the CDR3 is TGCGCCATTTCCCGGGACAGGGACAATGAGCAGTTCTTC. Translated, it gives CAISRDRDNEQFF. This chain connects TRBV10-1 to TRBJ2-1; 9 bases agree with TRBD1. V shed 10 bases, J shed 5 bases, and the junction held 6 bases outside the gene matches. The V gene's germline CDR1 is WNHNN and CDR2 SYGVQD (reference sequence). There are 13 residues in the CDR3.

The chain recombines TRBV3-1 (or the pseudogene TRBV3-2) with TRBJ2-3; D is perhaps TRBD2 (6 bases). This CDR3 is 13 amino acids long. Germline V gene sequence: CDR1 LGHDT, CDR2 YNNKEL (reference sequence). The germline V and J ends were trimmed by 8 bases and 13 bases, with 22 bases remaining between them. The CDR3 protein is CASGLEPGLGKYF. In nucleotides, the CDR3 is TGTGCCAGCGGCCTAGAGCCGGGACTGGGAAAGTATTTT.

The rearrangement joins TRBV30 to TRBJ1-4; D is unclear. V lost 5 bases and J 8 bases, leaving 18 bases between the germline ends. This CDR3 contains 14 residues. Per germline, CDR1 GTSNPN and CDR2 SVGIG (reference sequence). DNA for the CDR3: TGTGCCTGGCTAATGAAAACCGCCTACGAAAAACTGTTTTTT. Protein: CAWLMKTAYEKLFF.

The V gene is TRBV10-1, the J gene TRBJ2-1; 8 nucleotides line up with TRBD2. Trimming at V came to 6 bases and at J to 6 bases, leaving 13 bases not matched to a gene. Germline assignment: CDR1 WNHNN and CDR2 SYGVQD (reference sequence). The CDR3 sequence is 16 residues long. CDR3 DNA sequence: TGCGCCAGCAGCGCTATTGCGGGGGGCGGCAGCAATGAGCAGTTCTTC. This codes for CASSAIAGGGSNEQFF.

V and J are TRBV6-5 and TRBJ2-2, with D maybe TRBD1 (6 bases). CDR3 size: 14 residues. Germline assignment: CDR1 MNHEY and CDR2 SVGAGI. With 4 bases removed from V and 7 bases from J, the gap between germline ends came to 13 bases. Here the CDR3 DNA reads TGTGCCAGCAGTTTCAGGGGAATGGGCGGGGAGCTGTTTTTT. It yields the protein CASSFRGMGGELFF.

The chain recombines TRBV3-1 (or the pseudogene TRBV3-2) with TRBJ2-7; 10 bases fit TRBD1. Unmatched junction bases numbered 3, after V lost 2 bases and J lost 5 bases. The germline V gene has CDR1 LGHDT and CDR2 YNNKEL (reference sequence). This CDR3 contains 14 residues. The CDR3 region has the DNA TGTGCCAGCAGCCAATTAGACAGGGGGCACGAGCAGTACTTC. This codes for CASSQLDRGHEQYF.

This clone appeared many times. The chain links TRBV27 to TRBJ2-7, with 7 bases fitting TRBD2. Trimming took 4 bases from V and 1 from J; bases not matched to a gene: 10. Germline V gives CDR1 MNHEY, CDR2 SMNVEV (reference sequence). The CDR3 has 16 residues. CDR3 in DNA: TGTGCCAGCAGTTCTCGCCTTGGCGGGGGTTCCTACGAGCAGTACTTC. Its translation is CASSSRLGGGSYEQYF.

The V call is TRBV24-1, the J call TRBJ2-7; D is unclear. Germline values: CDR1 KGHDR, CDR2 SFDVKD. V shed 3 bases and J shed 2 bases, with 16 bases lying between them. The CDR3 totals 16 residues. The DNA of the CDR3 is TGTGCCACCAGTGATCCCAAGTTGACTCTTACCTACGAGCAGTACTTC. It yields the protein CATSDPKLTLTYEQYF.

The V and J genes are TRBV5-1 and TRBJ2-5, with D tentatively TRBD2 (6 bases). This CDR3 is built from 14 residues. Germline values: CDR1 SGHRS, CDR2 YFSETQ. The germline V and J ends were trimmed by 1 base and 4 bases, with 11 bases remaining between them. CDR3 sequence (DNA): TGCGCCAGCAGCTTGTTCGACGGGGGAGAGACCCAGTACTTC. Protein product: CASSLFDGGETQYF. Filled out from reference TRBV5-1 and TRBJ2-5, the complete variable domain reads KAGVTQTPRYLIKTRGQQVTLSCSPISGHRSVSWYQQTPGQGLQFLFEYFSETQRNKGNFPGRFSGRQFSNSRSEMNVSTLELGDSALYLCASSLFDGGETQYFGPGTRLLVL.

The chain has TRBV27 and TRBJ2-5; 15 positions match TRBD2. The CDR3 is 16 residues long. Unmatched junction bases numbered 4, after V lost 4 bases and J lost 4 bases. Germline CDR1 reads MNHEY; CDR2 reads SMNVEV (reference sequence). CDR3 nucleotide sequence: TGTGCCAGCAGTTCCTGGACTAGCGGGAGGGGAGAGACCCAGTACTTC. This translates into CASSSWTSGRGETQYF.

As regards this clone: Additional DNA sequences in this sample encode the identical CDR3. V gene TRBV5-1 combines with J gene TRBJ1-6; 12 bases match TRBD1. This CDR3 is 16 amino acids long. J was trimmed by 5 bases and V by 4 bases; bases with no gene match: 4. CDR1 is SGHRS, CDR2 YFSETQ, per germline. The CDR3: CASSPGQGANNSPLHF. In DNA form, the CDR3 reads TGCGCCAGCAGCCCGGGACAGGGGGCCAATAATTCACCCCTCCACTTT.

This chain connects TRBV6-2 or TRBV6-3 to TRBJ2-7, with 9 positions matching TRBD1. Germline CDR1 and CDR2: MNHEY and SVGEGT. This CDR3 comprises 15 residues. V shed 4 bases and J 3 bases; nucleotides not matched to a gene: 7. CDR3 sequence: CASSSAGTGRYEQYF. The CDR3 DNA is TGTGCCAGCAGTTCAGCCGGGACAGGGCGCTACGAGCAGTACTTC.

This chain uses TRBV10-2 with TRBJ2-7; D is unresolved. Germline CDR1 and CDR2: WSHSY and SAAADI. The CDR3 covers 9 residues. V lost 8 bases and J lost 6, with 5 bases in between. DNA of the CDR3: TGCGCCAGCCCCCGCGAGCAGTACTTC. This sequence encodes CASPREQYF.

This clone was seen many times. The chain carries TRBV6-5 and TRBJ2-3; a weak D match, TRBD1 (6 bases). The CDR3 length is 14 residues. Between the trimmed V and J ends, which lost 4 bases and 2 bases, there was a span of 10 bases. CDR1 is MNHEY, CDR2 SVGAGI, per germline. CDR3 DNA: TGTGCCAGCAGTTGGACAGTTAACACAGATACGCAGTATTTT. It translates to CASSWTVNTDTQYF.

The rearrangement joins TRBV7-2 to TRBJ2-4; D call uncertain. The length of the CDR3 is 13 residues. Germline CDR1 and CDR2: SGHTA and FQGNSA. V dropped 2 bases and J dropped 9 bases, with 11 bases sitting between them. CDR3 sequence: CASSLFPSTIQYF. For the CDR3, the DNA is TGTGCCAGCAGCTTATTCCCGAGTACCATTCAGTACTTC.